These T cell receptor beta chains were read from a single sample in a study of blood T cell repertoires in COVID-19. Only in-frame clones appear in the TCRdb table, and some are missing; sequencing was by immunoSEQ multiplex PCR. This sample carries roughly 140,000 clones, approximately 80% of them seen once, and the ten largest clones take under 2%. The sequenced sample consisted of PBMCs or T cells enriched from blood (not recorded which). The receptors stem from a young woman who had been exposed to COVID-19. The CDR3 runs from the conserved cysteine through the conserved F or W. D genes are given only for firm matches. Some rows mark clone size as missing; the rest say once, few, many or name a class of expanded clone.

abundance,d_gene,j_gene,v_gene,CDR3aa,CDR3nt
-,TRBD1,TRBJ2-7,TRBV30,CAWNPGQGTRYEQYF,TGTGCCTGGAACCCGGGACAGGGGACGCGTTACGAGCAGTACTTC
-,TRBD1,TRBJ1-2,TRBV2,CASSEQGVGYTF,TGTGCCAGCAGTGAGCAGGGGGTAGGCTACACCTTC
once,TRBD2,TRBJ2-1,TRBV3-1/TRBV3-2,CASSLSGGGGNREQFF,TGTGCCAGCAGTCTTAGCGGGGGAGGAGGGAACAGAGAGCAGTTCTTC
-,TRBD2,TRBJ2-1,TRBV7-8,CASSLVLAGTYNEQFF,TGTGCCAGCAGCTTAGTTCTAGCGGGGACCTACAATGAGCAGTTCTTC
-,TRBD1,TRBJ1-3,TRBV11-2,CASSLPGQGAGNTIYF,TGTGCCAGCAGCTTACCGGGACAGGGGGCTGGAAACACCATATATTTT
-,-,TRBJ1-6,TRBV30,CAWSVSSNSPLHF,TGTGCCTGGAGTGTATCCAGTAATTCACCCCTCCACTTT
-,-,TRBJ1-2,TRBV28,CASSWEYGYTF,TGTGCCAGCAGTTGGGAGTATGGCTACACCTTC
-,TRBD1,TRBJ2-7,TRBV10-3,CAISGGTANSYEQYF,TGTGCCATCAGTGGGGGGACAGCCAACTCCTACGAGCAGTACTTC
-,TRBD2,TRBJ2-1,TRBV4-2,CASSPGGGNEQFF,TGTGCCAGCAGCCCGGGAGGTGGAAATGAGCAGTTCTTC
-,-,TRBJ1-2,TRBV19,CASSIGTDGYYGYTF,TGTGCCAGTAGTATAGGGACAGACGGATACTATGGCTACACCTTC
-,-,TRBJ1-1,TRBV28,CASSPRMEGNTEAFF,TGTGCCAGCAGTCCCCGGATGGAGGGGAACACTGAAGCTTTCTTT
-,-,TRBJ2-7,TRBV5-1,CASSHKGPTGEQYF,TGCGCCAGCAGCCACAAAGGTCCTACGGGAGAGCAGTACTTC
once,-,TRBJ1-2,TRBV2,CASSTNRVPNYGYTF,TGTGCCAGCAGCACAAACAGGGTCCCCAACTATGGCTACACCTTC
-,-,TRBJ1-2,TRBV6-1,CASSEGFRVNRESYGYTF,TGTGCCAGCAGTGAAGGATTCCGGGTCAACAGGGAGAGCTATGGCTACACCTTC
once,-,TRBJ2-7,TRBV11-3,CASSLALVGFSCF,TGTGCCAGCAGCTTAGCACTAGTTGGTTTCTCCTGCTTC